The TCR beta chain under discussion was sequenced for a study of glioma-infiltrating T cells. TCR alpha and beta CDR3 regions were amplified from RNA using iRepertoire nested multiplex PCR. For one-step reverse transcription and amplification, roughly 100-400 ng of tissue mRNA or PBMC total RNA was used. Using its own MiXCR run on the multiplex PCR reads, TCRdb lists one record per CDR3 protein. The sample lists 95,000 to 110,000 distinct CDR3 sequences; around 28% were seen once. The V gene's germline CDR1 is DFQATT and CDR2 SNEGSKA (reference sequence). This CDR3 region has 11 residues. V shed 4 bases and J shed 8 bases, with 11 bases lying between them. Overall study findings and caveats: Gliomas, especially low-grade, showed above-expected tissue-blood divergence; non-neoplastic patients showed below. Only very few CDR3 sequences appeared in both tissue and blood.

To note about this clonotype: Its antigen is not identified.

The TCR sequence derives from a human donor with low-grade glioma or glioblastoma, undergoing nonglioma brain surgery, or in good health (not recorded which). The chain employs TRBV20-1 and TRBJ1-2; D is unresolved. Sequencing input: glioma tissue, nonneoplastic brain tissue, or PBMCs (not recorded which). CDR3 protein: CSAILRTGYTF. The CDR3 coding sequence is TGCAGTGCTATTCTCCGTACCGGCTACACCTTC.